This record concerns one T cell receptor beta chain sequence. As yet, its antigen is unknown. TCRdb re-called the reads through MiXCR, storing one row per CDR3 protein. This sample has 270,000 or so distinct CDR3 sequences, with 15% to 20% found just once. CDR3 length equals 13 residues. CDR1 and CDR2 from the germline V gene are SNHLY and FYNNEI. Trimming stripped 8 bases from V and 5 bases from J, with 13 bases between. The data originate from a study of T cell repertoires in cytomegalovirus infection. Study-wide points: The study identified carriers of CMV plus the relevant HLA from cumulative public TCR beta family frequency.

The receptor comes from a human donor in good health (CMV status not recorded). Some clones in this sample may be carry-over from other donors' samples. The chain couples TRBV2 to TRBJ2-1; no clear D. The specimen sequenced was CD8+ T cells from PBMCs. The CDR3 is CASGRGPDNEQFF. CDR3 DNA sequence: TGTGCCAGCGGTCGAGGACCAGACAATGAGCAGTTCTTC.